Below are 8 T cell receptor beta chains sequenced from a single sample in a study of regulatory and conventional T cells in RAG deficiency. Data came from immunoSEQ multiplex PCR; TCRdb stores just in-frame clones and leaves some out. Of approximately 35,000 clones in the sample, about 76% were seen once. Genomic DNA came from blood conventional CD4+ T cells gated CD25-low CD127-high. Another study also made use of these data, one on regulatory T cells. That source reports: Primers: 52 TRBV forward and 13 TRBJ reverse.

Sequencing was performed on CD4+ effector T cells sorted from blood. Receptors were obtained from a human donor in good health.

V gene TRBV30 combines with J gene TRBJ1-5, with D unclear. Germline CDR1 and CDR2: GTSNPN and SVGIG (reference sequence). The CDR3 loop spans 13 amino acids. V dropped 4 bases and J dropped 4 bases, with 11 bases sitting between them. The CDR3 loop is CAWNAQINQPQHF. The CDR3 nucleotides are TGTGCCTGGAACGCACAGATTAATCAGCCCCAGCATTTT.

The V call is TRBV9, the J call TRBJ2-1; TRBD1 is a possible D gene (5 bases). From germline, CDR1 is SGDLS and CDR2 YYNGEE. V was clipped by 0 bases and J by 1 base, with 14 bases between them. The CDR3 runs to 17 residues. The CDR3 region has the DNA TGTGCCAGCAGCGTAGGGCCAGGGTCAGTTTCCTACAATGAGCAGTTCTTC. Translating it yields CASSVGPGSVSYNEQFF. Combining the CDR3 with reference TRBV9 and TRBJ2-1 gives the whole variable domain DSGVTQTPKHLITATGQRVTLRCSPRSGDLSVYWYQQSLDQGLQFLIQYYNGEERAKGNILERFSAQQFPDLHSELNLSSLELGDSALYFCASSVGPGSVSYNEQFFGPGTRLTVL.

As for this clone: At the DNA level, this CDR3 is encoded by other sequences in the same sample as well. The chain carries TRBV10-3 and TRBJ2-3; D unclear. V was clipped by 2 bases and J by 5 bases, with 2 bases between them. The CDR3 spans 11 residues. CDR1 ENHRY and CDR2 SYGVKD come from the germline V gene. CDR3 sequence reads: CAISERDTQYF. The CDR3 nucleotides read TGTGCCATCAGTGAGAGAGATACGCAGTATTTT.

V usage is TRBV18 and J usage is TRBJ1-5, with D maybe TRBD1 (6 bases). Germline V gives CDR1 KGHSH, CDR2 LQKENI. Between the trimmed V and J ends, which lost 2 bases and 4 bases, there was a span of 9 bases. This CDR3 contains 14 residues. CDR3 bases: TGTGCCAGCTCACCAAACCAGGGGAATCAGCCCCAGCATTTT. Its protein product is CASSPNQGNQPQHF.

This sequence joins TRBV2 and TRBJ2-6; D is possibly TRBD1 (6 bases). The CDR3 runs to 16 residues. CDR1 is SNHLY, CDR2 FYNNEI, per germline. V lost 9 bases to trimming and J lost 0 bases, with 15 bases between them. CDR3 nucleotide sequence: TGTGCCAGTGCTCGGGACATCTCCTCTGGGGCCAACGTCCTGACTTTC. This gives the protein CASARDISSGANVLTF.

This sequence joins TRBV18 and TRBJ2-1, with 10 bases that match TRBD2. J lost 7 bases, V lost 1 base, and 4 bases had no gene match. The length of the CDR3 is 15 residues. CDR1 KGHSH and CDR2 LQKENI come from the germline V gene. The CDR3 region has the DNA TGTGCCAGCTCACCACAACTAGCGGGGAGTAATGAGCAGTTCTTC. This translates into CASSPQLAGSNEQFF.

The chain recombines TRBV19 with TRBJ1-2; D gene uncertain. Between the trimmed V and J ends, which lost 4 bases and 7 bases, there was a span of 13 bases. This CDR3 has 13 residues. The germline V gene encodes CDR1 LNHDA and CDR2 SQIVND (reference sequence). The CDR3 sequence is CASSSREGGGYTF. The CDR3 DNA reads TGTGCCAGTAGTAGCCGGGAAGGTGGTGGCTACACCTTC.

This clone was observed a few times. The chain joins TRBV19 to TRBJ1-5; TRBD1 aligns across 9 bases. J lost 8 bases, V lost 1 base, and 9 bases had no gene match. Germline CDR1 LNHDA, CDR2 SQIVND (reference sequence). This CDR3 contains 16 residues. The CDR3 DNA reads TGTGCCAGTAGTATAGGCGGGACAGGGACGGGTAAGCCCCAGCATTTT. Residues: CASSIGGTGTGKPQHF.